The T cell receptor beta chain under discussion was sequenced for a study of shared clonotypes between healthy human individuals. Study-level information: The cohort had two women and a few men, ages 18 to 49. The study, taken as a whole, reports: Rarefaction gave evidence that sorted-subset sequencing remained incomplete despite large depth. Shared clonotypes: roughly 4.5% naive CD4, roughly 3.5% naive CD8, around 2.4% memory CD4, about 0.41% memory CD8.

This CDR3 comprises 16 residues. Germline V gene data show CDR1 as SGDLS and CDR2 as YYNGEE. V lost 1 base to trimming and J lost 8 bases; unmatched junction nucleotides: 12. Turning to this clone: The antigen is unknown.

Naive CD8 populations comprised CD45RO-negative cells positively selected for CCR7, excluding terminally differentiated effector memory CD45RA+ cells. The study drew all its donors from Caucasian adults living in Nashville, Tennessee. Sequencing was performed with immunoSEQ multiplex PCR; in TCRdb, only in-frame clones are kept and a portion is missing. The table records over 2,000,000 clones, approximately 92% of them present only once. The origin of this receptor is a man aged 18 to 30 in good health. Some clones in this sample may be carry-over from other donors' samples. Sequencing input: naive CD8+ T cells from PBMCs. This rearrangement joins TRBV9 to TRBJ2-3, with 8 nucleotides matching TRBD2. The CDR3 DNA sequence: TGTGCCAGCAGCGTACTCCCGGGGGGGGGCGGAGGTACGCAGTATTTT. Residues: CASSVLPGGGGGTQYF.